This T cell receptor beta chain is from a study of shared clonotypes between healthy human individuals. The study's findings and limits: With four donors compared, around 4.7% of naive CD4 clonotypes were shared.

Notes on this clone: Antigen specificity is unknown.

Clones were sequenced by immunoSEQ multiplex PCR, and TCRdb holds only the in-frame ones, with some missing. Of roughly 2.2 million clones in the sample, over 90% were seen once. The V gene lost 1 base and the J gene lost 6 bases, with 14 bases spanning the gap. Germline V gene data show CDR1 as SGDLS and CDR2 as YYNGEE. The CDR3 has 14 amino acids. The source material was naive CD4+ T cells from PBMCs. Stated subset: CD45RA+ positively selected. This TCR was recovered from a man younger than 30 in good health. Some clones in this sample may be carry-over from other donors' samples. This chain joins TRBV9 and TRBJ2-7; D is unresolved. CDR3 DNA sequence: TGTGCCAGCAGCGTAAGGCTTGGAAGCAGCGAGCAGTACTTC. Protein: CASSVRLGSSEQYF.